Reported below is one TCR beta chain. Its antigen remains unidentified. With a much larger clone just one base away, this may be a read error. This sample is part of a study of molecular identifiers for immune sequencing clone quantification (dated by TCRdb to the late 2010s). The study in broad terms: For a replicate experiment, RNA from roughly 21,000 or 96,000 naive CD8 T cells was divided into five aliquots, of which four were sequenced. The study was a methods study using CD8 T cells to benchmark molecular-identifier clustering-based TCR repertoire sequencing (MIDCIRS) and TCR RNA copy counting. The study at large found these results: Highly expanded clone sizes could be underestimated because identical TCR molecules may share a barcode. Approximately 3.3 recovered TCR RNA copies per cell were obtained by modeling, versus approximately 9 by digital PCR, implying a capture efficiency of 30% to 35%. The naive libraries included spiked-in Jurkat TCR RNA (around 10 copies' worth), and this RNA is not part of the donor repertoire. When barcode sub-clustering was omitted, TCR diversity was inflated by chimeric consensus sequences, with chimeras reaching as high as 47%. A single cell's worth of spiked-in Jurkat TCR RNA was reported detectable even among one million naive CD8 T cells. In CMV-specific effector cells, clones with more than 20 RNA copies contained over 99% of molecules, whereas in naive cells such clones contained under 1% of molecules.

Libraries of naive CD8 T cells were built from anywhere between roughly 18,000 and 1,000,000 sorted cells, with 10%, 30% or 50% of the purified RNA used. Naive CD8 T cells, defined as CD8+CD4-CCR7+CD45RA+, were FACS-sorted into RLT Plus buffer on a BD FACSAria II. To test detection sensitivity, Jurkat RNA equivalent to more than 8 TCR copies was spiked into samples of roughly 18,000-1,000,000 naive CD8 T cells. CD8 T cells were enriched using RosetteSep CD8+ T Cell Enrichment Cocktail and Ficoll-Paque, and the enriched cells then underwent ACK red cell lysis. Library method: PCR. Instrument used: Illumina HiSeq 4000. Bulk TCR libraries were made following a previously described method, with the TCR primers given in Table S5. Purification of total RNA was performed with the Qiagen AllPrep DNA/RNA kit. Before any analysis, reads coming from multiple sequencing runs of the same library were combined into one pool. The original pipeline was this. Reads were retained only if the reads had an exact TCR constant sequence, and the retained reads were trimmed to 150 nt and grouped according to their 12-nt molecular barcodes. Reads inside each barcode group were sub-clustered using a 15% Levenshtein threshold, and a quality-weighted consensus sequence was constructed for each RNA molecule. Non-functional sequences were removed, as were lower-count sequences one edit away from another. On the basis of fitting two negative binomial distributions, barcode sub-clusters with fewer than 20% of the maximum read count were discarded. TCRdb took the public reads, trimmed them with fastp at Q25, ran MiXCR for clone calling and kept in-frame beta chains. Here each entry gathers all rows of one CDR3 protein and keeps the most common genes and DNA. TCRdb, not the original authors, processed these V and J calls. For this sample the table gives some 650,000 distinct CDR3 sequences, of which just under 20% were detected only once. Under 0.95% of the sample goes to the ten largest clones.

The CDR3 measures 16 amino acids from cysteine to phenylalanine. Only CDR3 DNA is held: 48 bases, read in frame from base 1. The germline V gene yields SGHAT for CDR1 and FQNNGV for CDR2. Trimming removed 8 bases from V and 5 bases from J, leaving 22 bases between the germline ends. The material sequenced was naive CD8+ T cells from blood, with Jurkat cell RNA spiked in. The cell subset or site label, read with the paper, signifies: FACS-sorted CD8+CD4-CCR7+CD45RA+ naive T cells. This sequence originates from a human donor in good health. Some libraries in this study had Jurkat cell RNA spiked in. The chain employs TRBV11-2 and TRBJ2-1; a tentative D call is TRBD2 (5 bases match). The nucleotides are TGTGCCAGCGGCCAAAACGGGGTTGGTGAAGACAATGAGCAGTTCTTC. Its protein reads: CASGQNGVGEDNEQFF.